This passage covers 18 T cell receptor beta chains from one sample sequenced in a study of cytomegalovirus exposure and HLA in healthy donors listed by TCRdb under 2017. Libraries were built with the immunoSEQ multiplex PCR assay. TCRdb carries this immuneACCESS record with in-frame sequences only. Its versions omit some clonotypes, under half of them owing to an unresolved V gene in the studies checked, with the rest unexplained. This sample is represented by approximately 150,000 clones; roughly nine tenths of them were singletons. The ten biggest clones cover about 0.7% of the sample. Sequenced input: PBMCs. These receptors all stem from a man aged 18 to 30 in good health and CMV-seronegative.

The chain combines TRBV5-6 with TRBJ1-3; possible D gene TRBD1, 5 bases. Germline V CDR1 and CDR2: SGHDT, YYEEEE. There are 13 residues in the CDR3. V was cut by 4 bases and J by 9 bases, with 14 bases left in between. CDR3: CASSPLGASTIYF. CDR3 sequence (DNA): TGTGCCAGCAGCCCCTTAGGGGCTAGCACCATATATTTT. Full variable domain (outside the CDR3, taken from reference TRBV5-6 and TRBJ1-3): DAGVTQSPTHLIKTRGQQVTLRCSPKSGHDTVSWYQQALGQGPQFIFQYYEEEERQRGNFPDRFSGHQFPNYSSELNVNALLLGDSALYLCASSPLGASTIYFGEGSWLTVV.

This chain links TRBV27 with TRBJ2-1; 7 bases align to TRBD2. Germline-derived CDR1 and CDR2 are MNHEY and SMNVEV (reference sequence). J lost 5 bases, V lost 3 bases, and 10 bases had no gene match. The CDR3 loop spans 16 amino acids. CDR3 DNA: TGTGCCAGCAGTTTGGCAGGGCTAGCGGAGCACAATGAGCAGTTCTTC. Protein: CASSLAGLAEHNEQFF.

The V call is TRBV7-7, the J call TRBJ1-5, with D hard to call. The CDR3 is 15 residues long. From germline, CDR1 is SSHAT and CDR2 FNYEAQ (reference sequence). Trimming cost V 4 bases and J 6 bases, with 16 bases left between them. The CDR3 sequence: CASSSRLFGSQPQHF. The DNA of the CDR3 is TGTGCCAGCAGCTCGAGGTTGTTTGGCAGTCAGCCCCAGCATTTT.

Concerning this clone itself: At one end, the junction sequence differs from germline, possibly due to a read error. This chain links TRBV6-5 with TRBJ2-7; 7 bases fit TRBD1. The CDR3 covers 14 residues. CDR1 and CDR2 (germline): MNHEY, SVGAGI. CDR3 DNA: TGTGCCAGCAGTCACTCGACAGGGACCTACGAGCAGTACTTC. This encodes CASSHSTGTYEQYF.

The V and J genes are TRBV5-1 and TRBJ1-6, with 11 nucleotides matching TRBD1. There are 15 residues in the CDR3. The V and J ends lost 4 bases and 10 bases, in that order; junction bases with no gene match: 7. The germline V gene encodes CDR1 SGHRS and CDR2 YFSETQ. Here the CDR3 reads CASSEDRGLGSPLHF. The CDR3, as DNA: TGCGCCAGCAGCGAGGACAGGGGGCTCGGATCACCCCTCCACTTT.

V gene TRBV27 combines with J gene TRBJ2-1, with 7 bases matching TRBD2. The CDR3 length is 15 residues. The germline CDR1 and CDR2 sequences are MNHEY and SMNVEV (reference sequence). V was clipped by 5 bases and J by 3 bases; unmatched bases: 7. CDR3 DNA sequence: TGTGCCAGCAGTATTACGGGACTAAACTACAATGAGCAGTTCTTC. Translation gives CASSITGLNYNEQFF.

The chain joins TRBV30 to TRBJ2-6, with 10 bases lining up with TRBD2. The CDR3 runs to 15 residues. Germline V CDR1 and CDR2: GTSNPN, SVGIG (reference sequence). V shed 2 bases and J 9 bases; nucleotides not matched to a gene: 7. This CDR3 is CAWSPLAGDSNVLTF. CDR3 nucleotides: TGTGCCTGGAGTCCCCTAGCGGGAGACAGCAACGTCCTGACTTTC. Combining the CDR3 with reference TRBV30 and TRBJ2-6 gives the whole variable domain SQTIHQWPATLVQPVGSPLSLECTVEGTSNPNLYWYRQAAGRGLQLLFYSVGIGQISSEVPQNLSASRPQDRQFILSSKKLLLSDSGFYLCAWSPLAGDSNVLTFGAGSRLTVL.

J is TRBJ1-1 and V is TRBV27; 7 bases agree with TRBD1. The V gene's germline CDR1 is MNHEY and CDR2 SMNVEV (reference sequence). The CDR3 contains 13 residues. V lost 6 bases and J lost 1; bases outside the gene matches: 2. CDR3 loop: CASSPGGNTEAFF. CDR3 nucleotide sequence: TGTGCCAGCAGCCCAGGGGGGAACACTGAAGCTTTCTTT.

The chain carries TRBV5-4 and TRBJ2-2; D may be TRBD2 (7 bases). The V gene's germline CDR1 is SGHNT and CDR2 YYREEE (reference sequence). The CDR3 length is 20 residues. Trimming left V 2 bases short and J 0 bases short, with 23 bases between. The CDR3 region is CASSFLGTLQRGPNTGELFF. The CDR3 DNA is TGTGCCAGCAGCTTCCTCGGGACACTTCAGCGGGGACCGAACACCGGGGAGCTGTTTTTT.

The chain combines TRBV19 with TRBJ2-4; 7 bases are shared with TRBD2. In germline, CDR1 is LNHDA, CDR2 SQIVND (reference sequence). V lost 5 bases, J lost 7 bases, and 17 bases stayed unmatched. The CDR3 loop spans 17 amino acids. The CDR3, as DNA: TGTGCCAGTAGTGCCCACGGCGCGCGGGGGAGGTCCAACATTCAGTACTTC. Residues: CASSAHGARGRSNIQYF.

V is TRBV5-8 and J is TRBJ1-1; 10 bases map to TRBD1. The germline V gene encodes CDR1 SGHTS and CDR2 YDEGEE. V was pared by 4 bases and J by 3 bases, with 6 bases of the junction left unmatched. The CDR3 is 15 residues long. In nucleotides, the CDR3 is TGTGCCAGCAGCCGGAGAGGGACAGGGGACACTGAAGCTTTCTTT. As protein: CASSRRGTGDTEAFF.

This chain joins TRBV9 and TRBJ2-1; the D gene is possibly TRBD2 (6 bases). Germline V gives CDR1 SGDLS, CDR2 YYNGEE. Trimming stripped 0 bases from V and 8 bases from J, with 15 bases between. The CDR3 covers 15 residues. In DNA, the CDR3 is TGTGCCAGCAGCGTAGTAGCGGCCCGGATCCATGAGCAGTTCTTC. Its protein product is CASSVVAARIHEQFF.

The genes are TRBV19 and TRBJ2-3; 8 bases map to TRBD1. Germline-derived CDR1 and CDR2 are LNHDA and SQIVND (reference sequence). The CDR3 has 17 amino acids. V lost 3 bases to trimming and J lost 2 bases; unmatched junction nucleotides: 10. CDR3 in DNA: TGTGCCAGTAGTATGGACCAGACAGGGGTATACACAGATACGCAGTATTTT. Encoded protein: CASSMDQTGVYTDTQYF.

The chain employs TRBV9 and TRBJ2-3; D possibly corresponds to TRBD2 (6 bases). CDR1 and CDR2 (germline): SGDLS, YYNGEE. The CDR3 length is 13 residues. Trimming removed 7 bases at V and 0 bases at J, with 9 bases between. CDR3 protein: CASGGLSTDTQYF. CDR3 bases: TGTGCCAGCGGCGGACTAAGCACAGATACGCAGTATTTT.

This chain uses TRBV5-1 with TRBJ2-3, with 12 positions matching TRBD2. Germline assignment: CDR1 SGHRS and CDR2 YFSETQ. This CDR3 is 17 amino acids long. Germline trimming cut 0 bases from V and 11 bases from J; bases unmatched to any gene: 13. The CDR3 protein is CASSLGGAGLAGAGQYF. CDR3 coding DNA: TGCGCCAGCAGCTTGGGGGGAGCGGGACTAGCGGGTGCAGGGCAGTATTTT.

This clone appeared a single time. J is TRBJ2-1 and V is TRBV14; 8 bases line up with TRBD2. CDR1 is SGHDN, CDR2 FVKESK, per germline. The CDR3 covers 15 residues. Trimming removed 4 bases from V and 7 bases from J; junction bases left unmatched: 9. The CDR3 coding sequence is TGTGCCAGCAGCCCAAGGGCGGGGGGTCGTAATGAGCAGTTCTTC. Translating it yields CASSPRAGGRNEQFF. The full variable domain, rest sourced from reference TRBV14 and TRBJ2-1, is EAGVTQFPSHSVIEKGQTVTLRCDPISGHDNLYWYRRVMGKEIKFLLHFVKESKQDESGMPNNRFLAERTGGTYSTLKVQPAELEDSGVYFCASSPRAGGRNEQFFGPGTRLTVL.

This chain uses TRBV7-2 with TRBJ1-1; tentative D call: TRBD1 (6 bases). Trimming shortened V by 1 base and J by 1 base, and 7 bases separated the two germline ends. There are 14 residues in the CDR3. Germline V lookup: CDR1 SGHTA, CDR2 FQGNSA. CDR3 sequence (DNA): TGTGCCAGCAGCTTAGTGGGGGCGAACACTGAAGCTTTCTTT. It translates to CASSLVGANTEAFF.

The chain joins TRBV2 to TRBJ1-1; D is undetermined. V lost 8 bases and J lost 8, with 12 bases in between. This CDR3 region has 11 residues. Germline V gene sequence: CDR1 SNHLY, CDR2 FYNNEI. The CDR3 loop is CASGSSLEAFF. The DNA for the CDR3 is TGTGCCAGCGGTTCGAGTTTAGAAGCTTTCTTT.